A selection of T cell receptor beta chains follows, all from one sample in a study of cytomegalovirus exposure and HLA in healthy donors. Repertoires were generated with immunoSEQ multiplex PCR, while TCRdb's copy carries only in-frame clones and drops some. The table lists 100,000 to 150,000 clones, more than 85% of them singletons, with roughly 4.4% in the top ten. What was sequenced was PBMCs. Every receptor here comes from a man aged 18-30 years in good health and CMV-seropositive. The CDR3 runs from the conserved cysteine through the conserved F or W. Fields, in order: CDR3 length, D gene, J gene, clone size, V gene, CDR3 DNA, CDR3 protein. The D gene is left open where the match is weak. Clone size is shown for a subset of rows, as once, few, many or a class of expanded clone.

14,.,TRBJ1-2,.,TRBV5-4,TGTGCCAGCACTCACATGCGGGAAAACTATGGCTACACCTTC,CASTHMRENYGYTF
13,.,TRBJ2-2,.,TRBV9,TGTGCCAGCAAGGAGGGGGCGACCGGGGAGCTGTTTTTT,CASKEGATGELFF
15,.,TRBJ1-2,once,TRBV9,TGTGCCAGCAGCGTAGAAGGATCGACAGGCCATGGCTACACCTTC,CASSVEGSTGHGYTF
13,.,TRBJ1-1,.,TRBV27,TGTGCCAGCAGTTTATTCGGGGGGAGTGGGGCTTTCTTT,CASSLFGGSGAFF
16,.,TRBJ2-2,.,TRBV4-2,TGTGCCAGCAGCCAAGATCTCGGAGGGGTCACCGGGGAGCTGTTTTTT,CASSQDLGGVTGELFF
15,TRBD2,TRBJ2-1,.,TRBV11-2,TGTGCCAGCAGCTTAGGACTAGCGGGGACCAATGAGCAGTTCTTC,CASSLGLAGTNEQFF
16,.,TRBJ1-4,.,TRBV7-8,TGTGCCAGCAGCTTAGTTACCGGGGGGGCCGGTGAAAAACTGTTTTTT,CASSLVTGGAGEKLFF
15,TRBD1,TRBJ1-5,.,TRBV6-1,TGTGCCAGCAGTGTTGGGACAGGGAATTGGGAGCCCCAGCATTTT,CASSVGTGNWEPQHF
15,TRBD1,TRBJ1-5,.,TRBV6-1,TGTGCCAGCAGTGAAGTGACAGGGGGAAATCAGCCCCAGCATTTT,CASSEVTGGNQPQHF
14,TRBD2,TRBJ2-1,.,TRBV29-1,TGCAGCGTTGAAGAACTAGCGACAAACAATGAGCAGTTCTTC,CSVEELATNNEQFF
13,.,TRBJ2-1,.,TRBV5-8,TGTGCCAGCAGCTTTTTAGCCGGCACTGAGCAGTTCTTC,CASSFLAGTEQFF
14,.,TRBJ1-2,.,TRBV13,TGTGCCAGCAGCTTAGGATCCGGGGGCTATGGCTACACCTTC,CASSLGSGGYGYTF
15,.,TRBJ1-3,.,TRBV5-8,TGTGCCAGCAGCTGGCGGGGAGTCTCTGGAAACACCATATATTTT,CASSWRGVSGNTIYF
14,TRBD1,TRBJ2-1,.,TRBV6-4,TGTGCCAGCAGTGACGAGGGACAGCGCAATGAGCAGTTCTTC,CASSDEGQRNEQFF
14,.,TRBJ2-7,.,TRBV10-1,TGCGCCAGCAGTGGGTCAGCGTCCCCCTACGAGCAGTACTTC,CASSGSASPYEQYF
13,TRBD1,TRBJ2-5,.,TRBV9,TGTGCCAGCAGGCCCGGGACAGCCGGGACCCAGTACTTC,CASRPGTAGTQYF
17,.,TRBJ2-4,few,TRBV5-4,TGTGCCAGCAGCAACTACCTCTCTACGACAGCCAAAAACATTCAGTACTTC,CASSNYLSTTAKNIQYF
14,TRBD1,TRBJ2-5,.,TRBV7-2,TGTGCCATCTCTACGCAGGGGGCTAGCGAGACCCAGTACTTC,CAISTQGASETQYF
14,.,TRBJ2-3,.,TRBV18,TGTGCCAGCTCACCCTCCCACCCGGGAGATACGCAGTATTTT,CASSPSHPGDTQYF
12,.,TRBJ2-7,.,TRBV28,TGTGCCAGCATGTTACAGGGCGGCGAGCAGTACTTC,CASMLQGGEQYF
15,TRBD1,TRBJ2-7,.,TRBV19,TGTGCCAGTAGCCCCGCCGGGACAGGGTCCTACGAGCAGTACTTC,CASSPAGTGSYEQYF
17,TRBD1,TRBJ2-7,.,TRBV18,TGTGCCAGCTCACCATCCGACAGGGGCCAGGGGGCCTACGAGCAGTACTTC,CASSPSDRGQGAYEQYF
15,.,TRBJ2-1,once,TRBV4-1,TGCGCCAGCAGCCAAGGTGGGCGGGGACCAGGTGAGCAGTTCTTC,CASSQGGRGPGEQFF
13,.,TRBJ2-5,.,TRBV5-5,TGTGCCAGCACCCAGCGAGGCCAAGAGACCCAGTACTTC,CASTQRGQETQYF
16,TRBD1,TRBJ2-7,.,TRBV18,TGTGCCAGCTCACCCGATAACAGGGGGATCTTTTACGAGCAGTACTTC,CASSPDNRGIFYEQYF
16,.,TRBJ2-5,.,TRBV6-5,TGTGCCAGCAGTTATCTCACCCCGGGACTCAGAAAGACCCAGTACTTC,CASSYLTPGLRKTQYF
16,TRBD1,TRBJ1-1,few,TRBV6-4,TGTGCCAGCAGTGACTCCGGGACAGGGGGATCTTCTGAAGCTTTCTTT,CASSDSGTGGSSEAFF
14,.,TRBJ2-3,.,TRBV6-6,TGTGCCAGCAGTTACTCGGGGGCTACAGATACGCAGTATTTT,CASSYSGATDTQYF
14,.,TRBJ2-7,.,TRBV5-4,TGTGCCAGCAGCGACACCACTGATTCCTACGAGCAGTACTTC,CASSDTTDSYEQYF
15,TRBD2,TRBJ2-1,.,TRBV27,TGTGCCAGCAGGACTAGCGGGGGGCTCGGGAATGAGCAGTTCTTC,CASRTSGGLGNEQFF
15,TRBD1,TRBJ1-2,.,TRBV5-8,TGTGCCAGCAGCCACCAAGGGACAGGGGGCTATGGCTACACCTTC,CASSHQGTGGYGYTF
15,TRBD1,TRBJ2-7,.,TRBV7-6,TGTGCCAGCAGCTTAGCCCTGGGACAGATCTACGAGCAGTACTTC,CASSLALGQIYEQYF
14,TRBD1,TRBJ1-4,.,TRBV7-9,TGTGCCAGCAGCAAGGACAGGGTTAATGAAAAACTGTTTTTT,CASSKDRVNEKLFF
14,TRBD2,TRBJ2-7,few,TRBV4-2,TGTGCCAGCGGTCTAGCGGGGGGCTCCTACGAGCAGTACTTC,CASGLAGGSYEQYF
15,TRBD2,TRBJ2-1,.,TRBV5-6,TGTGCCAGCAGCCTAGTGGGGACTAGTTTTAATGAGCAGTTCTTC,CASSLVGTSFNEQFF
15,.,TRBJ1-1,.,TRBV6-5,TGTGCCAGCAGTTACGAGCAATCCGATCGGACTGAAGCTTTCTTT,CASSYEQSDRTEAFF
13,TRBD1,TRBJ1-2,few,TRBV6-6,TGTGCCAGCAGACCTGACAGGGCCTATGGCTACACCTTC,CASRPDRAYGYTF
14,TRBD1,TRBJ1-5,once,TRBV6-5,TGTGCCAGCAGTCAGAGGGGGCCATCGCAGCCCCAGCATTTT,CASSQRGPSQPQHF
15,.,TRBJ1-4,.,TRBV4-1,TGCGCCAGCAGCCAAGATCCCAGGGCGGGAGAAAAACTGTTTTTT,CASSQDPRAGEKLFF
14,TRBD1,TRBJ1-1,.,TRBV5-4,TGTGCCAGCAGCTTGATGGACAGGGGTGCTGAAGCTTTCTTT,CASSLMDRGAEAFF
13,.,TRBJ2-7,.,TRBV28,TGTGCCAGCAGCGTCCCCGGGAGCTACGAGCAGTACTTC,CASSVPGSYEQYF
15,.,TRBJ1-5,.,TRBV19,TGTGCCAGTAGTATGAACGGGGATAGCAATCAGCCCCAGCATTTT,CASSMNGDSNQPQHF
18,.,TRBJ1-6,.,TRBV7-8,TGTGCCAGCAGCCCCCAAGGGATTGTGTCAAGACTAAATTCACCCCTCCACTTT,CASSPQGIVSRLNSPLHF
13,.,TRBJ1-2,.,TRBV2,TGTGCCAGCAGTGTGTCAGGGTATCGAGGCTACACCTTC,CASSVSGYRGYTF
16,.,TRBJ2-7,.,TRBV10-2,TGCGCCAGCAGTGATCCCCCTTACTATAGCTCCTACGAGCAGTACTTC,CASSDPPYYSSYEQYF
13,TRBD1,TRBJ1-2,.,TRBV7-2,TGTGCCAGCAGCCCCGGGACAGTCTATGGCTACACCTTC,CASSPGTVYGYTF
14,TRBD1,TRBJ1-2,.,TRBV7-9,TGTGCCAGCAGCTCACGGACAGGGGAAAGTGGCTACACCTTC,CASSSRTGESGYTF
14,.,TRBJ2-3,.,TRBV2,TGTGCCAGCAGTGTCCACAGGAGCACAGATACGCAGTATTTT,CASSVHRSTDTQYF
14,.,TRBJ2-1,.,TRBV5-6,TGTGCCAGCAGCTTGTGGGGTTCGGGGAATGAGCAGTTCTTC,CASSLWGSGNEQFF